One sample yielded the 22 T cell receptor beta chains listed below, sequenced in a study of beta chain features in type 1 diabetes. Every isolated RNA sample was fully reverse transcribed, so sequencing captured expressed TCRB transcripts. Method: immunoSEQ multiplex PCR; TCRdb's copy keeps in-frame clones and lacks some. The sample yields under 300,000 clones, about 24% seen once. Study observations and caveats: Moderate yet significant TCRB CDR3 shortening was seen in Type 1 diabetes patients in all four CD4+ subsets.

What these receptors recognize is not known. The sample was naive CD4+ T cells from blood. All receptors come from a woman aged 30 to 39 with type 1 diabetes.

This clone has only a few counts. CDR3: CASSPTRTEAFF. Written as DNA, the CDR3 is TGTGCCAGCTCACCTACAAGAACAGAAGCTTTCTTT. The J gene is TRBJ1-1, the V gene TRBV18; D not resolved. Trimming left V 3 bases short and J 8 bases short, with 10 bases between. The germline V gene encodes CDR1 KGHSH and CDR2 LQKENI. The CDR3 consists of 12 residues.

This clone was counted between two and nine times. This chain uses TRBV9 with TRBJ1-4, with TRBD1 identical over 8 bases. The CDR3 totals 15 residues. Germline CDR1 reads SGDLS; CDR2 reads YYNGEE. With 4 bases clipped from V and 7 bases from J, the junction kept 9 bases outside the gene matches. The CDR3 loop reads CASSPGQGIGEKLFF. CDR3 in DNA: TGTGCCAGCAGCCCAGGACAGGGAATAGGTGAAAAACTGTTTTTT.

This clone was recorded a few times. The chain couples TRBV18 to TRBJ1-2; 7 nucleotides line up with TRBD1. The CDR3 consists of 13 residues. The germline gives CDR1 KGHSH, CDR2 LQKENI. Unmatched junction bases numbered 6, after V lost 5 bases and J lost 6 bases. As DNA, the CDR3 is TGTGCCAGCTCAGCCTCAGGGGGTGATGGCTACACCTTC. Translating gives CASSASGGDGYTF.

The chain links TRBV19 to TRBJ2-1; the match to TRBD2 covers 7 bases. The CDR3 extends over 14 amino acids. Germline V gene lookup returns CDR1 LNHDA and CDR2 SQIVND (reference sequence). V dropped 2 bases and J dropped 6; count of bases not matched to a gene: 4. The CDR3 region is CASSISSGSNEQFF. CDR3 DNA sequence: TGTGCCAGTAGTATATCTAGCGGAAGCAATGAGCAGTTCTTC. Using reference TRBV19 and TRBJ2-1 for the parts outside the CDR3, the full variable domain is DGGITQSPKYLFRKEGQNVTLSCEQNLNHDAMYWYRQDPGQGLRLIYYSQIVNDFQKGDIAEGYSVSREKKESFPLTVTSAQKNPTAFYLCASSISSGSNEQFFGPGTRLTVL.

This clone has just a few counts. The gene calls are TRBV4-1 and TRBJ2-5, with TRBD2 identical over 7 bases. The germline V gene encodes CDR1 MGHRA and CDR2 YSYEKL. This CDR3 region has 15 residues. V shed 4 bases, J shed 5 bases, and the junction held 10 bases outside the gene matches. The CDR3 reads CASSPGTAGAETQYF. The CDR3 DNA reads as TGCGCCAGCAGCCCTGGGACGGCGGGAGCGGAGACCCAGTACTTC.

This clone has just a few counts. The chain uses TRBV6-7 and TRBJ1-5; 7 bases fit TRBD1. TRBV6-7 is designated an ORF whose function remains uncertain. V trimming: 0 bases; J trimming: 2 bases; junction bases outside the gene matches: 4. This CDR3 spans 16 amino acids. CDR3 in amino acids: CASSYSTGSRNQPQHF. The CDR3 DNA is TGTGCCAGCAGTTACTCGACAGGGAGTCGCAATCAGCCCCAGCATTTT.

This clone was observed a few times. The chain links TRBV5-4 to TRBJ2-5; 7 bases are a match to TRBD1. The germline CDR1 and CDR2 sequences are SGHNT and YYREEE (reference sequence). The J segment lost 3 bases and the V segment lost 0 bases, leaving 2 bases of the junction unmatched. This CDR3 spans 14 amino acids. The CDR3 DNA is TGTGCCAGCAGCTTGGGACAGGGAAAAGAGACCCAGTACTTC. The encoded protein is CASSLGQGKETQYF.

CDR3 in DNA: TGTGCCAGCAGCCACGGTAACGCAGATACGCAGTATTTT. It specifies CASSHGNADTQYF. The rearrangement joins TRBV7-2 to TRBJ2-3; no firm D call. Trimming took off 5 bases at V and 4 bases at J, with 10 bases between the two ends. CDR3 size: 13 residues. Germline CDR1 reads SGHTA; CDR2 reads FQGNSA.

The chain joins TRBV19 to TRBJ2-5, with D unresolved. The CDR3 consists of 13 residues. Deletions cut 3 bases from V and 2 bases from J, with 7 bases between. CDR1 and CDR2 from the germline V gene are LNHDA and SQIVND (reference sequence). The CDR3 sequence: CASSISRQETQYF. The CDR3 coding sequence is TGTGCCAGTAGTATCTCCAGGCAAGAGACCCAGTACTTC.

This clone was detected a few times. The chain is built from TRBV4-1 and TRBJ2-7, with TRBD2 identical over 12 bases. The CDR3 contains 15 residues. Trimming removed 2 bases from V and 4 bases from J; junction bases left unmatched: 3. Germline CDR1 and CDR2: MGHRA and YSYEKL. CDR3 in amino acids: CASSQPTSGRYEQYF. Written as DNA, the CDR3 is TGCGCCAGCAGCCAACCGACTAGCGGGAGATACGAGCAGTACTTC.

The chain recombines TRBV30 with TRBJ2-1; 14 nucleotides line up with TRBD2. V trimming: 6 bases; J trimming: 13 bases; junction bases outside the gene matches: 11. CDR3 length equals 14 residues. The germline CDR1 and CDR2 sequences are GTSNPN and SVGIG (reference sequence). Here the CDR3 reads CACEPGLAGVSQFF. CDR3 bases: TGTGCCTGTGAACCGGGACTAGCGGGAGTAAGTCAGTTCTTC.

This clone was counted only a few times. V gene TRBV27 combines with J gene TRBJ1-2; the D gene is possibly TRBD1 (6 bases). Trimming removed 5 bases at V and 0 bases at J, with 16 bases between. From germline, CDR1 is MNHEY and CDR2 SMNVEV (reference sequence). The CDR3 is 16 residues long. The CDR3 here is CASSLDRPLTNYGYTF. CDR3 DNA: TGTGCCAGCAGTCTAGACAGGCCCTTGACTAACTATGGCTACACCTTC.

This clone was seen more than once but under ten times. This rearrangement joins TRBV28 to TRBJ2-7, with TRBD1 as a possible D gene (6 bases). Germline values: CDR1 MDHEN, CDR2 SYDVKM. The CDR3 runs 14 residues. Trimming shortened V by 4 bases and J by 2 bases, and 12 bases separated the two germline ends. The CDR3 DNA reads as TGTGCCAGCAGTTCTCCGGGACAAACCTACGAGCAGTACTTC. Translated, it gives CASSSPGQTYEQYF.

The V gene is TRBV30, the J gene TRBJ2-6; D gene ambiguous. V lost 1 base to trimming and J lost 2 bases, with 3 bases between them. The CDR3 runs to 13 residues. Germline-derived CDR1 and CDR2 are GTSNPN and SVGIG (reference sequence). Here the CDR3 DNA reads TGTGCCTGGAGTGGCGCTGGGGCCAACGTCCTGACTTTC. It translates to CAWSGAGANVLTF.

The chain carries TRBV30 and TRBJ2-5; 7 bases line up with TRBD2. V lost 0 bases, J lost 5 bases, and 6 bases stayed unmatched. The CDR3 is 14 amino acids. Germline CDR1 and CDR2: GTSNPN and SVGIG (reference sequence). CDR3 DNA: TGTGCCTGGAGTGTACGCGCGGGAGTTGAGACCCAGTACTTC. Protein: CAWSVRAGVETQYF.

This clone was detected only a few times. The V call is TRBV18, the J call TRBJ2-1, with 7 bases identical to TRBD2. Per germline, CDR1 KGHSH and CDR2 LQKENI. Germline trimming cut 4 bases from V and 0 bases from J; bases unmatched to any gene: 3. CDR3 length: 15 amino acids. The chain's CDR3 is CASSLGLSSYNEQFF. CDR3 DNA sequence: TGTGCCAGCTCACTGGGACTATCCTCCTACAATGAGCAGTTCTTC.

Here the CDR3 reads CASSSGHRTGELFF. The CDR3 coding sequence is TGTGCCAGCAGCTCTGGACACAGGACCGGGGAGCTGTTTTTT. This chain connects TRBV7-2 to TRBJ2-2, with D perhaps matching TRBD1 (5 bases). CDR1 and CDR2 from the germline V gene are SGHTA and FQGNSA. Trimming stripped 4 bases from V and 5 bases from J, with 11 bases between. CDR3 length equals 14 residues.

This clone was counted only a few times. This chain connects TRBV25-1 to TRBJ2-6, with D perhaps matching TRBD2 (5 bases). This CDR3 contains 16 residues. Germline CDR1 and CDR2: MGHDK and SYGVNS. V was clipped by 4 bases and J by 0 bases, with 10 bases between them. The CDR3 bases are TGTGCCAGCAGTGTCGACTACCTCTCTGGGGCCAACGTCCTGACTTTC. Protein: CASSVDYLSGANVLTF. Supplemented by reference TRBV25-1 and TRBJ2-6, the full variable domain reads EADIYQTPRYLVIGTGKKITLECSQTMGHDKMYWYQQDPGMELHLIHYSYGVNSTEKGDLSSESTVSRIRTEHFPLTLESARPSHTSQYLCASSVDYLSGANVLTFGAGSRLTVL.

V is TRBV18 and J is TRBJ2-3; 8 bases line up with TRBD2. V lost 3 bases, J lost 0 bases, and 2 bases stayed unmatched. The V gene's germline CDR1 is KGHSH and CDR2 LQKENI. This CDR3 region has 15 residues. Written as DNA, the CDR3 is TGTGCCAGCTCACCGACGGGAGGGAGCACAGATACGCAGTATTTT. Protein product: CASSPTGGSTDTQYF.

This clone was counted a few times. This sequence joins TRBV7-3 and TRBJ1-2; no clear D. CDR3 length: 13 residues. The V end lost 5 bases, the J end lost 7 bases, and 14 bases lay between the germline ends. Per germline, CDR1 SGHTA and CDR2 FQGTGA. In nucleotides, the CDR3 is TGTGCCAGCAGCGTGGACTTTTACTCTGGCTACACCTTC. Encoded protein: CASSVDFYSGYTF.

V is TRBV13 and J is TRBJ2-5, with TRBD2 matching 13 bases. From germline, CDR1 is PRHDT and CDR2 FYEKMQ (reference sequence). With V trimmed by 5 bases and J by 4 bases, 7 bases remained unmatched. This CDR3 spans 16 amino acids. DNA for the CDR3: TGTGCCAGCAGCCACGGACTAGCGGGAGTTGGAGAGACCCAGTACTTC. Protein product: CASSHGLAGVGETQYF.

The chain uses TRBV29-1 and TRBJ2-2; 9 nucleotides align to TRBD1. The V gene end was trimmed by 7 bases and the J gene end by 6 bases; junction bases not matched to a gene: 9. The germline V gene has CDR1 SQVTM and CDR2 ANQGSEA. The CDR3 extends over 14 amino acids. CDR3 loop: CSALGQGVSGELFF. The DNA of the CDR3 is TGCAGCGCCCTGGGACAGGGAGTATCCGGGGAGCTGTTTTTT.